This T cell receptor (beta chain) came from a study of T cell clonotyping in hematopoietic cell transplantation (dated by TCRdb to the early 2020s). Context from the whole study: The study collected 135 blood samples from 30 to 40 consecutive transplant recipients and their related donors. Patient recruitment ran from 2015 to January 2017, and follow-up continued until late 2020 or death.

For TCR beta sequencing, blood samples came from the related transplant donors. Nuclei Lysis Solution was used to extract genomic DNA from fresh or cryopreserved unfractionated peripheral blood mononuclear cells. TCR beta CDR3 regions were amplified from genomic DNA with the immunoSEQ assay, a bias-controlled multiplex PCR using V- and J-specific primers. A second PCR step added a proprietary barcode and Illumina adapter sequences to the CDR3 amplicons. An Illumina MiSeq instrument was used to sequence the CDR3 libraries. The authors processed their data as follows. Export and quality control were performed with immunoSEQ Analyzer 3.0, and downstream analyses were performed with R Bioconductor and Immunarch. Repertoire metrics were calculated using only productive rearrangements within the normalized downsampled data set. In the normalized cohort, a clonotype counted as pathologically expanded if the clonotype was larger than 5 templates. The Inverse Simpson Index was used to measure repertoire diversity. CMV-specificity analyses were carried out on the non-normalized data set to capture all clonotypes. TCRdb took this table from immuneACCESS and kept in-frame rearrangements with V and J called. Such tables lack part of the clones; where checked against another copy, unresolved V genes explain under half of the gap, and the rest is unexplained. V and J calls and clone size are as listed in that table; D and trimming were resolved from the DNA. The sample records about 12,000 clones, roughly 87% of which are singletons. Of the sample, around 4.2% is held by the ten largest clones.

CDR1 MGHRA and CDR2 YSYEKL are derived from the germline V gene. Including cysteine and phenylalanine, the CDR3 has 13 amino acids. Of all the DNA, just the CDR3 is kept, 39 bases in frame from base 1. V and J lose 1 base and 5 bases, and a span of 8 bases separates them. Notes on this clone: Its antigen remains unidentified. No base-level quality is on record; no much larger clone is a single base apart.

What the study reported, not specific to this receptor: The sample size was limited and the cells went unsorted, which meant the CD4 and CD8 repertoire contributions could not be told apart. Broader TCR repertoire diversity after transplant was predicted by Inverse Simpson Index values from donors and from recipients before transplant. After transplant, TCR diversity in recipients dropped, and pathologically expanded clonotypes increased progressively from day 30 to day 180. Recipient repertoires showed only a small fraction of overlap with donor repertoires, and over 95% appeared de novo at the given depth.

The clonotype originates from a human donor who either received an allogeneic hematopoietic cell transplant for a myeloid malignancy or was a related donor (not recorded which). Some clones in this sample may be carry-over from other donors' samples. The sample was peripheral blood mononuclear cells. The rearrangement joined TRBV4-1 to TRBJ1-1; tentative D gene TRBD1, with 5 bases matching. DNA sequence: TGCGCCAGCAGCCAAGGTCAGGGTACTGAAGCTTTCTTT. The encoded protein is CASSQGQGTEAFF.